These T cell receptor beta chains were read from a single sample in a study of PD-1 blockade in classical Hodgkin lymphoma. Profiled with immunoSEQ multiplex PCR; TCRdb holds only in-frame clones, not every one. Of roughly 26,000 clones in the sample, 85% to 90% were seen once. Sequenced here: peripheral blood mononuclear cells (PBMCs), sampled at baseline. These receptors were obtained from a human donor with classical Hodgkin lymphoma. The CDR3 runs from the conserved cysteine through the conserved F or W. Fields, in order: clone size, V gene, J gene, D gene, CDR3 DNA, CDR3 protein. The D gene is left open where the match is weak. Not every row has a clone size; where given, it reads once, few, many or a size class.

clone_size: -; v_call: TRBV10-2; j_call: TRBJ2-3; d_call: -; cdr3_nt: TGCGCCAGCCCCAAGGGGGGGACTGACCCAGGAGATACGCAGTATTTT; cdr3_aa: CASPKGGTDPGDTQYF
clone_size: -; v_call: TRBV4-2; j_call: TRBJ2-5; d_call: TRBD2; cdr3_nt: TGTGCCAGCAGCCAAGACCTAGCGGGGGGGCTTTGGGTGACCCAGTACTTC; cdr3_aa: CASSQDLAGGLWVTQYF
clone_size: -; v_call: TRBV5-1; j_call: TRBJ1-2; d_call: -; cdr3_nt: TGCGCCAGCAGCTCCCCCGGGACCTATGGCTACACCTTC; cdr3_aa: CASSSPGTYGYTF
clone_size: -; v_call: TRBV18; j_call: TRBJ1-5; d_call: TRBD1; cdr3_nt: TGTGCCAGCTCACTTAGGGGCGGACAGGGCGGCAATCAGCCCCAGCATTTT; cdr3_aa: CASSLRGGQGGNQPQHF
clone_size: few; v_call: TRBV5-1; j_call: TRBJ2-2; d_call: -; cdr3_nt: TGCGCCAGCAGCCCCGGGATTTCCACCGGGGAGCTGTTTTTT; cdr3_aa: CASSPGISTGELFF
clone_size: -; v_call: TRBV6-6; j_call: TRBJ1-1; d_call: -; cdr3_nt: TGTGCCAGCAGGGTAACGAACACTGAAGCTTTCTTT; cdr3_aa: CASRVTNTEAFF
clone_size: once; v_call: TRBV27; j_call: TRBJ2-2; d_call: -; cdr3_nt: TGTGCCAGCAGTTTATCAGGGGGGTTGGCCGGGGAGCTGTTTTTT; cdr3_aa: CASSLSGGLAGELFF
clone_size: -; v_call: TRBV2; j_call: TRBJ2-5; d_call: -; cdr3_nt: TGTGCCAGCAGTGAAGCTAGGATCGAACAAGAGACCCAGTACTTC; cdr3_aa: CASSEARIEQETQYF
clone_size: -; v_call: TRBV5-1; j_call: TRBJ2-3; d_call: -; cdr3_nt: TGCGCCAGCAGCTTGTTAGGGGAGAGAGATACGCAGTATTTT; cdr3_aa: CASSLLGERDTQYF
clone_size: few; v_call: TRBV20-1; j_call: TRBJ1-1; d_call: -; cdr3_nt: TGCAGTGCCTCCCCGGACACTGAAGCTTTCTTT; cdr3_aa: CSASPDTEAFF
clone_size: -; v_call: TRBV28; j_call: TRBJ2-7; d_call: -; cdr3_nt: TGTGCCAGCACCCGGCCGGGGCCACAAGGCTACGAGCAGTACTTC; cdr3_aa: CASTRPGPQGYEQYF
clone_size: -; v_call: TRBV4-3; j_call: TRBJ2-7; d_call: -; cdr3_nt: TGCGCCAGCAGCCAAGATTTCTCCTACGAGCAGTACTTC; cdr3_aa: CASSQDFSYEQYF
clone_size: few; v_call: TRBV9; j_call: TRBJ2-2; d_call: -; cdr3_nt: TGTGCCAGCAGCGCGACCACGGCCGGGGAGCTGTTTTTT; cdr3_aa: CASSATTAGELFF
clone_size: -; v_call: TRBV7-9; j_call: TRBJ1-1; d_call: -; cdr3_nt: TGTGCCAGCAGCTTAGTGGTGAACACTGAAGCTTTCTTT; cdr3_aa: CASSLVVNTEAFF
clone_size: once; v_call: TRBV7-8; j_call: TRBJ2-7; d_call: TRBD2; cdr3_nt: TGTGCCAGCAACCTAGCGGTTACCTACGAGCAGTACTTC; cdr3_aa: CASNLAVTYEQYF
clone_size: -; v_call: TRBV7-3; j_call: TRBJ2-3; d_call: -; cdr3_nt: TGTGCCAGCAGCGGGGGAAGCACAGATACGCAGTATTTT; cdr3_aa: CASSGGSTDTQYF
clone_size: -; v_call: TRBV7-9; j_call: TRBJ2-2; d_call: -; cdr3_nt: TGTGCCAGCAGATCGGACTCCCAGGGCGGGGAGCTGTTTTTT; cdr3_aa: CASRSDSQGGELFF
clone_size: once; v_call: TRBV7-9; j_call: TRBJ1-4; d_call: -; cdr3_nt: TGTGCCAGCAGCCAGGACGGGCTAACTAATGAAAAACTGTTTTTT; cdr3_aa: CASSQDGLTNEKLFF
clone_size: -; v_call: TRBV5-1; j_call: TRBJ2-3; d_call: -; cdr3_nt: TGCGCCAGCAGCTTGGCCGGGACGCATTCAGATACGCAGTATTTT; cdr3_aa: CASSLAGTHSDTQYF
clone_size: medium-sized; v_call: TRBV7-9; j_call: TRBJ1-1; d_call: -; cdr3_nt: TGTGCCAGCAGTCTACTGGGGGGTGGATCTGAAGCTTTCTTT; cdr3_aa: CASSLLGGGSEAFF
clone_size: -; v_call: TRBV19; j_call: TRBJ1-5; d_call: -; cdr3_nt: TGTGCCAGTAGCCCTATCGACGGTCCTGGGCCCCAGCATTTT; cdr3_aa: CASSPIDGPGPQHF
clone_size: -; v_call: TRBV5-4; j_call: TRBJ1-1; d_call: -; cdr3_nt: TGTGCCAGCAGCTTGGACCATACTGAAGCTTTCTTT; cdr3_aa: CASSLDHTEAFF
clone_size: -; v_call: TRBV4-1; j_call: TRBJ2-1; d_call: -; cdr3_nt: TGCGCCAGCAGCCAAGTCCAGGGATTATACAATGAGCAGTTCTTC; cdr3_aa: CASSQVQGLYNEQFF
clone_size: -; v_call: TRBV5-6; j_call: TRBJ1-2; d_call: -; cdr3_nt: TGTGCCAGCAGCCCGGCTGGGGGCGGGTATGGCTACACCTTC; cdr3_aa: CASSPAGGGYGYTF
clone_size: -; v_call: TRBV4-2; j_call: TRBJ1-2; d_call: -; cdr3_nt: TGTGCCAGCAGCCAACCGGACCCGAGCTACACCTTC; cdr3_aa: CASSQPDPSYTF
clone_size: -; v_call: TRBV18; j_call: TRBJ1-5; d_call: -; cdr3_nt: TGTGCCAGCTCACTAGGAGTCGAGGGATTAACTAGCAATCAGCCCCAGCATTTT; cdr3_aa: CASSLGVEGLTSNQPQHF
clone_size: medium-sized; v_call: TRBV19; j_call: TRBJ1-3; d_call: -; cdr3_nt: TGTGCCAGTAGTATAGGTCTTACTACGTTGGACACCATATATTTT; cdr3_aa: CASSIGLTTLDTIYF
clone_size: -; v_call: TRBV5-1; j_call: TRBJ2-6; d_call: -; cdr3_nt: TGCGCCAGCAGCTTATCCAGATCTGGGGCCAACGTCCTGACTTTC; cdr3_aa: CASSLSRSGANVLTF
clone_size: once; v_call: TRBV5-1; j_call: TRBJ2-3; d_call: TRBD2; cdr3_nt: TGCGCCAGCAGCTTGAGCGGGATGGATACGCAGTATTTT; cdr3_aa: CASSLSGMDTQYF
clone_size: -; v_call: TRBV6-6; j_call: TRBJ2-3; d_call: -; cdr3_nt: TGTGCCAGCAGGCAGGGCAGGGATCAGTTCACGGATACGCAGTATTTT; cdr3_aa: CASRQGRDQFTDTQYF
clone_size: once; v_call: TRBV7-9; j_call: TRBJ2-7; d_call: TRBD1; cdr3_nt: TGTGCCAGCAGCCTCGACAGGGTAGGCGAGCAGTACTTC; cdr3_aa: CASSLDRVGEQYF
clone_size: -; v_call: TRBV20-1; j_call: TRBJ1-2; d_call: -; cdr3_nt: TGCAGAGCCTCTACATCCTATGGCTACACCTTC; cdr3_aa: CRASTSYGYTF
clone_size: few; v_call: TRBV5-1; j_call: TRBJ1-1; d_call: -; cdr3_nt: TGCGCCAGCAGCTATGGTGGGACAGAAGCTTTCTTT; cdr3_aa: CASSYGGTEAFF
clone_size: -; v_call: TRBV11-2; j_call: TRBJ2-7; d_call: TRBD1; cdr3_nt: TGTGCCAGCAGCCTCTACCCGGGACAGATGTCCTACGAGCAGTACTTC; cdr3_aa: CASSLYPGQMSYEQYF